The source of this T cell receptor beta chain is a study of early T cells in non-severe SARS-CoV-2 infection. Study information: Unsorted whole-blood RNA was sequenced in bulk, leaving chains unpaired.

General observations from the study: Clonotype matching in VDJdb favored anti-spike CD8 responses and did not capture private and CD4 specificities.

This clonotype has ten or more counts. Its specificity is not known. Germline V gene data show CDR1 as LGHNA and CDR2 as YSLEER. The V gene lost 1 base and the J gene lost 2 bases, with 5 bases spanning the gap. The CDR3 runs to 14 residues. Unique molecular identifiers were added to individual cDNA molecules. TCRdb redid the calling of the 5' RACE reads with MiXCR, one entry per CDR3 protein. The table lists 50,000 to 60,000 distinct CDR3 sequences, 6% to 7% of them singletons. Sequenced input: whole blood. The rearrangement links TRBV4-3 to TRBJ1-4, with unresolved D. The clonotype originates from an adult who was a healthcare worker with PCR-confirmed SARS-CoV-2 infection or an uninfected control (not recorded which). Written as DNA, the CDR3 is TGCGCCAGCAGCCAAGGGCGGACTAATGAAAAACTGTTTTTT. Its translation is CASSQGRTNEKLFF.